This entry features one T cell receptor beta chain sequence. The antigen is unknown. Trimming took 5 bases from V and 3 from J, leaving 11 bases between them. The germline CDR1 and CDR2 sequences are SEHNR and FQNEAQ (reference sequence). This CDR3 contains 14 residues. The sample belongs to a study of beta chain features in type 1 diabetes. Study background: Healthy donors and patients had similar age, gender and cell yields.

Every bit of the isolated RNA underwent reverse transcription, so sequencing read expressed TCRB transcripts. The study sequenced naive, central memory and regulatory T cell samples to an average of about 3.57 million reads. The assay was immunoSEQ multiplex PCR, and TCRdb's table has in-frame clones only and misses some. The data hold around 260,000 clones, with about 23% observed a single time. Study-wide findings and caveats: TCRB repertoires of naive, central memory and Treg cells appeared more similar among patients than among healthy donors. Type 1 diabetes patients had TCRB CDR3s that were shorter (moderately but significantly so) in all four CD4+ subsets.

Purity exceeding 95% was reached by all sorted populations. The clonotype originates from a woman aged 25 to 39 with type 1 diabetes. The sequencing sample was made of naive CD4+ T cells from blood. The gene calls are TRBV7-9 and TRBJ2-1; D is perhaps TRBD2 (5 bases). DNA of the CDR3: TGTGCCAGCAGCGGAGGTCCTATCTACAATGAGCAGTTCTTC. Amino acid sequence: CASSGGPIYNEQFF.